A selection of T cell receptor beta chains follows, all from one sample in a study of metastatic and nonmetastatic thyroid tumors. TCRdb reanalyzed the PCR reads with MiXCR. This table holds roughly 7,000 clones, 34% found once. The sequencing sample was made of adjacent normal tissue. The receptors were gathered from a female donor with papillary thyroid cancer or a benign thyroid nodule (not recorded which). Some clones in this sample may be carry-over from other donors' samples. The CDR3 runs from the conserved cysteine through the conserved F or W. Fields, in order: clone size, D gene, V gene, J gene, CDR3 protein, CDR3 DNA. The D gene is left open where the match is weak. Part of the rows lack a size; the others show once, few, many or a class for expanded clones.

clone_size: NA
d_call: NA
v_call: TRBV15
j_call: TRBJ2-3
cdr3_aa: CATSSFPGAGTDTQYF
cdr3_nt: TGTGCCACCAGCTCATTTCCGGGGGCAGGCACAGATACGCAGTATTTT

clone_size: NA
d_call: NA
v_call: TRBV29-1
j_call: TRBJ2-1
cdr3_aa: CSVDPGTNAEQFF
cdr3_nt: TGCAGCGTAGACCCAGGGACCAACGCCGAGCAGTTCTTC

clone_size: NA
d_call: NA
v_call: TRBV6-1
j_call: TRBJ1-1
cdr3_aa: CASGSFGVGARTEAFF
cdr3_nt: TGTGCCAGCGGATCCTTTGGTGTGGGGGCGCGTACTGAAGCTTTCTTT

clone_size: NA
d_call: NA
v_call: TRBV9
j_call: TRBJ2-6
cdr3_aa: CASSVPVAGSNVLTF
cdr3_nt: TGTGCTAGCAGCGTACCTGTGGCTGGGTCCAACGTCCTGACTTTC

clone_size: NA
d_call: TRBD1
v_call: TRBV27
j_call: TRBJ1-6
cdr3_aa: CASSPWTGLNNSPLHF
cdr3_nt: TGTGCCAGCAGTCCTTGGACAGGGTTGAATAATTCACCCCTCCACTTT

clone_size: medium-sized
d_call: NA
v_call: TRBV4-1
j_call: TRBJ1-3
cdr3_aa: CASSQGGGDSGNTIYF
cdr3_nt: TGCGCCAGCAGCCAAGGGGGGGGCGACTCTGGAAACACCATATATTTT

clone_size: NA
d_call: TRBD2
v_call: TRBV18
j_call: TRBJ2-7
cdr3_aa: CASSRTSGVSSYEQYF
cdr3_nt: TGTGCCAGCTCCAGGACTAGCGGGGTCTCCTCCTACGAGCAGTACTTC

clone_size: large
d_call: NA
v_call: TRBV12-3/TRBV12-4
j_call: TRBJ1-1
cdr3_aa: CASSLQGRSTEAFF
cdr3_nt: TGTGCCAGCAGTTTGCAGGGAAGATCCACTGAAGCTTTCTTT

clone_size: few
d_call: NA
v_call: TRBV2
j_call: TRBJ2-3
cdr3_aa: CASGTDGPVTDTQYF
cdr3_nt: TGTGCCAGCGGGACGGACGGCCCGGTCACAGATACGCAGTATTTT

clone_size: NA
d_call: TRBD2
v_call: TRBV5-1
j_call: TRBJ2-1
cdr3_aa: CASSSTSGGRSWNEQFF
cdr3_nt: TGCGCCAGCAGCAGTACTAGCGGGGGACGTTCATGGAATGAGCAGTTCTTC